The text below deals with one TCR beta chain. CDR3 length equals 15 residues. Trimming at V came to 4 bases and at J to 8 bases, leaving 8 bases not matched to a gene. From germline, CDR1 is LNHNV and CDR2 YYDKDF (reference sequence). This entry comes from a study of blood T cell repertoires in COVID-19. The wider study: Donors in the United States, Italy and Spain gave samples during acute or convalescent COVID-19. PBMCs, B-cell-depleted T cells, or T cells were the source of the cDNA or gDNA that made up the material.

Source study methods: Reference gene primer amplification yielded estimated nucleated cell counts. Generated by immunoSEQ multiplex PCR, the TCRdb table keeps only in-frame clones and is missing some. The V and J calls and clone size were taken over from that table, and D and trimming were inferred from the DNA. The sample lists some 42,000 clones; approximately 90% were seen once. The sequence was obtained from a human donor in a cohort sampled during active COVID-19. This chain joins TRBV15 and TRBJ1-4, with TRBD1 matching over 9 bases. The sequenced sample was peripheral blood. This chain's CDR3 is CATSTGTGIGEKLFF. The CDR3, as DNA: TGTGCCACCAGCACCGGGACAGGGATCGGCGAAAAACTGTTTTTT.